A selection of T cell receptor beta chains follows, all from one sample in a study of cytomegalovirus exposure and HLA in healthy donors. Libraries were prepared by immunoSEQ multiplex PCR; TCRdb keeps only in-frame clonotypes and omits some of them. The sample has 200,000 or so clones, roughly four fifths seen once; the top ten hold approximately 2.1%. Sequenced material: PBMCs. These receptors were taken from a woman in her thirties in good health and CMV-seropositive. The CDR3 runs from the conserved cysteine through the conserved F or W.

TRBV28	TRBJ1-5	CASSLTDRGLRPQHF
TRBV18	TRBJ1-1	CASSPGAGMNTEAFF
TRBV7-9	TRBJ2-1	CASSLGGGEQFF
TRBV29-1	TRBJ2-7	CSAVGRASAEQYF
TRBV30	TRBJ1-4	CAWSVRGEKLFF
TRBV28	TRBJ2-1	CASSLLAGGLRDNEQFF
TRBV18	TRBJ1-2	CASSPPEGANGYTF
TRBV5-1	TRBJ2-7	CASSSDRVSEQYF
TRBV11-3	TRBJ2-5	CASSLRLAGAQETQYF
TRBV11-2	TRBJ2-5	CASSLYPGTGNQETQYF
TRBV6-6	TRBJ2-5	CASSSGTSGGQETQYF